This T cell receptor (beta chain) was obtained from a study of monozygotic twins with inflammatory bowel disease. Study results and limitations: Especially with disease activity, IBD patients had fewer clonotypes in common with others than healthy twins did.

The RNA usage for each TCR library was 3500 ng of total RNA. For each CDR3 protein, TCRdb gives one entry from its re-call of the 5' RACE reads, without DNA. The repertoire table contains more than 350,000 distinct CDR3 sequences. The germline gives CDR1 SGHKS, CDR2 YYEKEE (reference sequence). The CDR3 has 13 residues. Worth noting for this clonotype: Its antigen is not identified.

The receptor's source is a human donor with ulcerative colitis or Crohn's disease, or a healthy co-twin of an affected twin (not recorded which). Specimen: blood. This rearrangement joins TRBV5-5 to TRBJ2-5. Here the CDR3 reads CASSLAQAETQYF. Drawing the rest from reference TRBV5-5 and TRBJ2-5, the complete variable domain is DAGVTQSPTHLIKTRGQQVTLRCSPISGHKSVSWYQQVLGQGPQFIFQYYEKEERGRGNFPDRFSARQFPNYSSELNVNALLLGDSALYLCASSLAQAETQYFGPGTRLLVL.